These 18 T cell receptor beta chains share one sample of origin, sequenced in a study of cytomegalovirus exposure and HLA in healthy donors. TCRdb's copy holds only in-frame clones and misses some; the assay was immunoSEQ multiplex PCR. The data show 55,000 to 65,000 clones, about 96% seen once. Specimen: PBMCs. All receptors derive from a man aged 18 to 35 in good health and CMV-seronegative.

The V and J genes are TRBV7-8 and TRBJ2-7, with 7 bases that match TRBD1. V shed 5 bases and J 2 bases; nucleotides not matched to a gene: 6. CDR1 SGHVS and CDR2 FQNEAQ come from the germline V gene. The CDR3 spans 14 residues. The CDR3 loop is CASSTGDRPYEQYF. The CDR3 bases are TGTGCCAGCAGCACCGGGGACAGACCCTACGAGCAGTACTTC.

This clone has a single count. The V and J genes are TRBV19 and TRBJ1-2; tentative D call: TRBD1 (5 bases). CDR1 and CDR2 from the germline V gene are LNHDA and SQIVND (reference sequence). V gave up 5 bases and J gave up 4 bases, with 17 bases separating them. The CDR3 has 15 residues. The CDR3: CASSPAGRDIYGYTF. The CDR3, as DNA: TGTGCCAGTAGTCCGGCAGGGCGCGATATCTATGGCTACACCTTC.

The DNA for the CDR3 is TGTGCCAGCAACGGAGGGAGCACAGATACGCAGTATTTT. Its protein product is CASNGGSTDTQYF. The chain is built from TRBV6-6 and TRBJ2-3; perhaps TRBD2 as D (6 bases). The germline V gene encodes CDR1 MNHNY and CDR2 SVGAGI (reference sequence). The CDR3 has 13 residues. V was shortened by 7 bases and J by 0 bases, with 8 bases between the two germline ends.

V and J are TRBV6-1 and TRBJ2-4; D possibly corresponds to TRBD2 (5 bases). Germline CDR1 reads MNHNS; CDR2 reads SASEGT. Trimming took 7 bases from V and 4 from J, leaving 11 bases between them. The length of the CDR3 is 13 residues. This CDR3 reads CASIGGSKNIQYF. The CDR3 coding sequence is TGTGCCAGCATAGGCGGGTCAAAAAACATTCAGTACTTC.

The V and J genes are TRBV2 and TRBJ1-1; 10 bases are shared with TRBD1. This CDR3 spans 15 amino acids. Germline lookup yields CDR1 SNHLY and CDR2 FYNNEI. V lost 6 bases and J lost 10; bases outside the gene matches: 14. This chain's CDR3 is CASSRDRGSLRGAFF. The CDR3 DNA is TGTGCCAGCAGCCGGGACAGGGGTTCCTTGAGGGGAGCTTTCTTT.

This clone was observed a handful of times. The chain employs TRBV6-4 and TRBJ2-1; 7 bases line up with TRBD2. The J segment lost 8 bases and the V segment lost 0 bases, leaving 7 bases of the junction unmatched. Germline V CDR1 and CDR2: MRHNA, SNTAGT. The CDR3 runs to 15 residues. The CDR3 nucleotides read TGTGCCAGCAGTGACTCAGGGGCGGGAGCGGATGAGCAGTTCTTC. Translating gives CASSDSGAGADEQFF.

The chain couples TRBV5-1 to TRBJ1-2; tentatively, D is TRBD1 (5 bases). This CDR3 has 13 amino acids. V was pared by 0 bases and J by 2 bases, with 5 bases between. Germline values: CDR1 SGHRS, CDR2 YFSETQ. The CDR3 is CASSLDRNYGYTF. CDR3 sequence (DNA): TGCGCCAGCAGCTTGGACAGGAACTATGGCTACACCTTC.

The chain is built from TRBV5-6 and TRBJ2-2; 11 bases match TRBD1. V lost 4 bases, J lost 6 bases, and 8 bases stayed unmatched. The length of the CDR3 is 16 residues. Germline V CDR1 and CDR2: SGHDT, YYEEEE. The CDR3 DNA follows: TGTGCCAGCAGCACGGACAGGGGGCGCTTCTCCGGGGAGCTGTTTTTT. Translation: CASSTDRGRFSGELFF.

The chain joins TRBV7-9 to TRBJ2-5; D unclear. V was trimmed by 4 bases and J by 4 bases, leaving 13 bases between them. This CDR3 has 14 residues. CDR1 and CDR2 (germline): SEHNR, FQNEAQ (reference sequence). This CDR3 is CASSSWSRGETQYF. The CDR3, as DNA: TGTGCCAGCAGCTCCTGGTCCAGAGGAGAGACCCAGTACTTC.

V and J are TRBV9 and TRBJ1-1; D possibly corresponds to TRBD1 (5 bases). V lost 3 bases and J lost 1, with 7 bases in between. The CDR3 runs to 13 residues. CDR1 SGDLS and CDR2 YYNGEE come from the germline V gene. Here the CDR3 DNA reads TGTGCCAGCAGCGGACAGCCGAACACTGAAGCTTTCTTT. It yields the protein CASSGQPNTEAFF.

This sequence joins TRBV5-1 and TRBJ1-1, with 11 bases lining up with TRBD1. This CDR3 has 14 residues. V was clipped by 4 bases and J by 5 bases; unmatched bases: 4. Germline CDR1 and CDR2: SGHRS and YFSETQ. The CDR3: CASSGGQGATEAFF. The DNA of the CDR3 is TGCGCCAGCAGCGGCGGACAGGGGGCGACTGAAGCTTTCTTT.

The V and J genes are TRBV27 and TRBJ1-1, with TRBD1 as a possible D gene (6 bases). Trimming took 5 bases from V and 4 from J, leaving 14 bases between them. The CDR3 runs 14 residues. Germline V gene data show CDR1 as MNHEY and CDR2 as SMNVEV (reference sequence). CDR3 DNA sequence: TGTGCCAGCAGTCTACAGGGTTTTAGCACTGAAGCTTTCTTT. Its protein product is CASSLQGFSTEAFF.

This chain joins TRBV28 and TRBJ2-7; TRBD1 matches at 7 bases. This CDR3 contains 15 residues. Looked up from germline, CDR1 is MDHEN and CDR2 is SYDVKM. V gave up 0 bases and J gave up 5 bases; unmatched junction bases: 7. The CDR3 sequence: CASSLWRQGTHEQYF. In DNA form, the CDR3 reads TGTGCCAGCAGTTTATGGAGACAGGGCACACACGAGCAGTACTTC.

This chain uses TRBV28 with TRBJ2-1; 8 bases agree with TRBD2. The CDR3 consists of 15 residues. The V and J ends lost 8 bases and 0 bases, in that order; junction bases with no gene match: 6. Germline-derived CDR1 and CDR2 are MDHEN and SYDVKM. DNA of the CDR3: TGTGCCAGCCGAACTAGCGGAAACTCCTACAATGAGCAGTTCTTC. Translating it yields CASRTSGNSYNEQFF.

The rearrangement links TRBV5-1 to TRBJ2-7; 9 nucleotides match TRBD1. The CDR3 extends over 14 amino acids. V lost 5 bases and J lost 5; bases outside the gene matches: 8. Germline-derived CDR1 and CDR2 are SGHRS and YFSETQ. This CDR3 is CASSRTGGRDEQYF. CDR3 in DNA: TGCGCCAGCAGTCGAACAGGGGGCCGGGACGAGCAGTACTTC.

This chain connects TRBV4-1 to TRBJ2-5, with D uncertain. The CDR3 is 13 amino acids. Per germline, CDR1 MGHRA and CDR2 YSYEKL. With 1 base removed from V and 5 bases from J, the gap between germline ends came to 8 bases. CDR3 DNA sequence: TGCGCCAGCAGCCAAGGAGTTGAGGAGACCCAGTACTTC. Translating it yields CASSQGVEETQYF.

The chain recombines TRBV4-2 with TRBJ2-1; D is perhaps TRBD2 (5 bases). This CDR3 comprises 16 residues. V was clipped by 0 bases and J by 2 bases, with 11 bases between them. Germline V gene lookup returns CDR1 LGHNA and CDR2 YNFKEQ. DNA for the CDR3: TGTGCCAGCAGCCAAGATCCCGGGGTCACCTACAATGAGCAGTTCTTC. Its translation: CASSQDPGVTYNEQFF.

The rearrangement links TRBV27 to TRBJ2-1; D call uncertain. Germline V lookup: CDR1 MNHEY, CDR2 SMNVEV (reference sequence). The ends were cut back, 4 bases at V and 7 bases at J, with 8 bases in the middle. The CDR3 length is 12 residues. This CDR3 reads CASSSPRNEQFF. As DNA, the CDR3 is TGTGCCAGCAGTTCCCCTAGGAATGAGCAGTTCTTC.